The T cell receptor (beta chain) under discussion was sequenced for a study of neurological immune-mediated disorders. The authors produced cDNA by 5'RACE using 10-nucleotide random UMIs. TCRdb ran MiXCR on the 5' RACE reads and lists one entry per CDR3 protein. The sample carries about 57,000 distinct CDR3 sequences, around 10% recorded once. Documented time point: longitudinal time-point 1 (baseline). The CDR3 is made up of 12 amino acids. Germline CDR1 reads DFQATT; CDR2 reads SNEGSKA (reference sequence). This clonotype was detected many times. The sample consisted of PBMCs. The clonotype originates from a male donor with HTLV-1-associated myelopathy (HAM/TSP). The V and J genes are TRBV20-1 and TRBJ2-3; D may match TRBD1 or TRBD2 (5 bases each). The CDR3 is CRGVGPTDTQYF. DNA of the CDR3: TGCAGGGGGGTCGGGCCCACAGATACGCAGTATTTT.